These 29 T cell receptor beta chains came from one sample sequenced in a study of shared clonotypes between healthy human individuals. The method was immunoSEQ multiplex PCR; TCRdb's version includes in-frame clones alone and lacks a portion of them. The sample consists of hundreds of thousands of clones, approximately 92% of them appearing once. CD45RO-negative, CCR7-positively selected cells formed the naive CD8 fraction, excluding terminally differentiated effector memory CD45RA+ cells. Sequencing was carried out using naive CD8+ T cells sorted from blood. Receptors originate from a man younger than 45 in good health.

J is TRBJ2-1 and V is TRBV13; D is possibly TRBD1 or TRBD2 (5 bases each). Germline CDR1 and CDR2: PRHDT and FYEKMQ (reference sequence). The CDR3 has 15 residues. The V gene lost 5 bases and the J gene lost 6 bases, with 17 bases spanning the gap. The CDR3 DNA reads as TGTGCCAGCAGCGCTGTTACCGGGGCATCCAATGAGCAGTTCTTC. This translates into CASSAVTGASNEQFF.

The J gene is TRBJ2-7, the V gene TRBV6-5, with 7 bases aligning to TRBD1. The CDR3 is 13 residues long. The V gene's germline CDR1 is MNHEY and CDR2 SVGAGI. With 5 bases clipped from V and 5 bases from J, the junction kept 6 bases outside the gene matches. The CDR3 DNA reads TGTGCCAGCAGTCCTACAGGGGCCCACGAGCAGTACTTC. It yields the protein CASSPTGAHEQYF.

About this clone itself: This CDR3 is also generated by other DNA sequences in the sample. The V call is TRBV19, the J call TRBJ2-7, with 7 bases lining up with TRBD1. The CDR3 extends over 13 amino acids. Germline loops: CDR1 LNHDA, CDR2 SQIVND (reference sequence). With 4 bases clipped from V and 3 bases from J, the junction kept 3 bases outside the gene matches. CDR3 in DNA: TGTGCCAGTAGTACTAGACAGGGCTACGAGCAGTACTTC. Translation gives CASSTRQGYEQYF.

This clone was picked up a small number of times. V usage is TRBV25-1 and J usage is TRBJ1-2; maybe TRBD1 (5 bases). Germline CDR1 MGHDK, CDR2 SYGVNS. The CDR3 loop spans 12 amino acids. V was shortened by 6 bases and J by 2 bases, with 7 bases between the two germline ends. The CDR3 DNA sequence: TGTGCCAGCAGGGGACGGAACTATGGCTACACCTTC. The encoded protein is CASRGRNYGYTF.

The V and J genes are TRBV27 and TRBJ2-1, with TRBD2 matching over 12 bases. V gave up 6 bases and J gave up 9 bases; unmatched junction bases: 6. Germline loops: CDR1 MNHEY, CDR2 SMNVEV (reference sequence). This CDR3 has 14 amino acids. CDR3 DNA sequence: TGTGCCAGCAGAATCCTAGCGGGAGGGACTGAGCAGTTCTTC. Its protein is CASRILAGGTEQFF.

This chain connects TRBV6-5 to TRBJ2-3; D unresolved. V gave up 2 bases and J gave up 2 bases, with 11 bases separating them. The CDR3 is made up of 15 amino acids. Germline CDR1 is MNHEY and CDR2 is SVGAGI. The CDR3 loop reads CASSYRIPYTDTQYF. The CDR3 coding sequence is TGTGCCAGCAGTTACCGGATCCCCTACACAGATACGCAGTATTTT.

This chain joins TRBV20-1 and TRBJ2-7; tentative D call: TRBD2 (5 bases). The CDR3 runs to 11 residues. Deletions cut 3 bases from V and 4 bases from J, with 7 bases between. From germline, CDR1 is DFQATT and CDR2 SNEGSKA (reference sequence). The CDR3 region has the DNA TGCAGTGCTAGCGGGATTTACGAGCAGTACTTC. Protein sequence: CSASGIYEQYF.

The V call is TRBV16, the J call TRBJ2-1; TRBD2 aligns across 8 bases. There are 14 residues in the CDR3. The V gene's germline CDR1 is KGHSY and CDR2 FQNENV. V was pared by 5 bases and J by 4 bases, with 4 bases of the junction left unmatched. Here the CDR3 DNA reads TGTGCCAGCAGCTCTCGGGGGGGATACAATGAGCAGTTCTTC. This gives the protein CASSSRGGYNEQFF.

V is TRBV11-1 and J is TRBJ1-5, with D uncertain. V lost 3 bases and J 3 bases, leaving 15 bases between the germline ends. The CDR3 spans 16 residues. The germline CDR1 and CDR2 sequences are SGHAT and FQDESV (reference sequence). This CDR3 reads CASSFVRARDNQPQHF. The CDR3 DNA reads TGTGCCAGCAGCTTCGTTCGGGCTCGGGACAATCAGCCCCAGCATTTT.

V and J are TRBV6-1 and TRBJ1-2; D is perhaps TRBD1 (6 bases). This CDR3 contains 15 residues. V lost 3 bases, J lost 3 bases, and 14 bases lay in between. Germline assignment: CDR1 MNHNS and CDR2 SASEGT. The CDR3 is CASSDRIGGDYGYTF. The CDR3 coding sequence is TGTGCCAGCAGTGATAGGATAGGGGGAGACTATGGCTACACCTTC.

This sequence joins TRBV29-1 and TRBJ2-6, with D unresolved. This CDR3 comprises 14 residues. The V gene lost 4 bases and the J gene lost 0 bases, with 7 bases spanning the gap. CDR1 is SQVTM and CDR2 is ANQGSEA in the germline V gene. Written as DNA, the CDR3 is TGCAGCGTTGTGGATAACTCTGGGGCCAACGTCCTGACTTTC. Protein product: CSVVDNSGANVLTF.

This chain uses TRBV7-3 with TRBJ2-1; D gene unclear. The CDR3 is 15 amino acids. Looked up from germline, CDR1 is SGHTA and CDR2 is FQGTGA. Trimming pared 2 bases from V and 0 bases from J, leaving 8 bases between. DNA for the CDR3: TGTGCCAGCAGCTTAGGGGTTAGCTCCTACAATGAGCAGTTCTTC. Its protein is CASSLGVSSYNEQFF.

The chain recombines TRBV2 with TRBJ2-7; D unclear. Germline V gene lookup returns CDR1 SNHLY and CDR2 FYNNEI. The germline V and J ends were trimmed by 3 bases and 2 bases, with 8 bases remaining between them. This CDR3 contains 13 residues. The CDR3 coding sequence is TGTGCCAGCAGTGACGATCGAGCCTACGAGCAGTACTTC. Protein sequence: CASSDDRAYEQYF.

This chain links TRBV4-1 with TRBJ1-5, with D perhaps matching TRBD1 (5 bases). The CDR3 totals 17 residues. Per the germline V gene, CDR1 is MGHRA and CDR2 is YSYEKL. V was clipped by 0 bases and J by 5 bases, with 17 bases between them. The CDR3, as DNA: TGCGCCAGCAGCCAAGAGGGGGGGGACCCGTTTTATCAGCCCCAGCATTTT. Translation: CASSQEGGDPFYQPQHF.

Concerning this clone: This sample also contains other DNA sequences that code for the same CDR3. The CDR3 loop reads CASSLARSYNEQFF. The CDR3 DNA follows: TGTGCCAGCAGCTTAGCCCGGTCATACAATGAGCAGTTCTTC. This chain links TRBV7-9 with TRBJ2-1; D not resolved. V was clipped by 0 bases and J by 4 bases, with 7 bases between them. Germline CDR1 is SEHNR and CDR2 is FQNEAQ (reference sequence). The CDR3 runs to 14 residues. Full variable domain (missing parts from reference TRBV7-9 and TRBJ2-1): DTGVSQNPRHKITKRGQNVTFRCDPISEHNRLYWYRQTLGQGPEFLTYFQNEAQLEKSRLLSDRFSAERPKGSFSTLEIQRTEQGDSAMYLCASSLARSYNEQFFGPGTRLTVL.

Turning to this clone: Distinct nucleotide sequences in the sample also encode this CDR3. The J gene is TRBJ2-5, the V gene TRBV25-1; D call uncertain. Trimming pared 3 bases from V and 1 base from J, leaving 3 bases between. CDR1 MGHDK and CDR2 SYGVNS come from the germline V gene. This CDR3 is 12 amino acids long. In nucleotides, the CDR3 is TGTGCCAGCAGTGACCTCCAAGAGACCCAGTACTTC. Its protein product is CASSDLQETQYF.

The J gene is TRBJ2-1, the V gene TRBV27; TRBD2 agrees at 7 bases. CDR3 length: 19 amino acids. CDR1 and CDR2 (germline): MNHEY, SMNVEV (reference sequence). After removal of 2 bases from V and 7 bases from J, the junction contained 20 bases not matched to a gene. In DNA, the CDR3 is TGTGCCAGCAGTTTACGGGGGAAGAGGCGGGAGAGCGGTAGGAATGAGCAGTTCTTC. Translation: CASSLRGKRRESGRNEQFF.

The chain has TRBV27 and TRBJ1-1; D possibly corresponds to TRBD1 (5 bases). Germline loops: CDR1 MNHEY, CDR2 SMNVEV (reference sequence). V lost 5 bases to trimming and J lost 6 bases, with 19 bases between them. This CDR3 contains 15 residues. The CDR3 sequence is CASSKLAQASSEAFF. The CDR3 bases are TGTGCCAGCAGTAAGCTGGCACAGGCCTCTTCTGAAGCTTTCTTT.

As DNA, the CDR3 is TGTGCCAGCAGCTGGACGAACACTGAAGCTTTCTTT. It encodes CASSWTNTEAFF. The rearrangement links TRBV7-9 to TRBJ1-1, with D hard to call. This CDR3 contains 12 residues. Germline CDR1 reads SEHNR; CDR2 reads FQNEAQ (reference sequence). Trimming stripped 4 bases from V and 1 base from J, with 4 bases between.

V gene TRBV5-4 combines with J gene TRBJ1-1; D not certain. This CDR3 has 14 residues. The V and J ends lost 2 bases and 1 base respectively, with 9 bases between them. The V gene's germline CDR1 is SGHNT and CDR2 YYREEE (reference sequence). The CDR3 DNA sequence: TGTGCCAGCAGCTTCTTTCAAAAGAACACTGAAGCTTTCTTT. This sequence encodes CASSFFQKNTEAFF.

The gene calls are TRBV6-6 and TRBJ2-1, with 12 bases fitting TRBD2. CDR3 size: 15 residues. Germline CDR1 and CDR2: MNHNY and SVGAGI (reference sequence). Trimming cost V 5 bases and J 5 bases; bases outside gene matches: 4. The chain's CDR3 is CASSRGTSGHNEQFF. In nucleotides, the CDR3 is TGTGCCAGCAGTCGAGGGACTAGCGGGCACAATGAGCAGTTCTTC.

The chain joins TRBV2 to TRBJ2-1; D gene unclear. Between the trimmed V and J ends, which lost 10 bases and 0 bases, there was a span of 10 bases. Per the germline V gene, CDR1 is SNHLY and CDR2 is FYNNEI. CDR3 length equals 13 residues. The CDR3 DNA sequence: TGTGCCATCCGGAAGAGCTCCTACAATGAGCAGTTCTTC. Amino acid sequence: CAIRKSSYNEQFF.

The rearrangement joins TRBV27 to TRBJ2-7, with D uncertain. The V end lost 5 bases, the J end lost 1 base, and 9 bases lay between the germline ends. CDR3 length: 13 residues. Germline values: CDR1 MNHEY, CDR2 SMNVEV (reference sequence). CDR3 nucleotides: TGTGCCAGCAGTCCTAAAGGGTCCTACGAGCAGTACTTC. Translating gives CASSPKGSYEQYF.

The DNA for the CDR3 is TGTGCCAGCAGTTTATTGGGGCACACTGAAGCTTTCTTT. Its translation is CASSLLGHTEAFF. The chain is built from TRBV27 and TRBJ1-1, with a possible D match to TRBD1 (5 bases). V lost 1 base and J 3 bases, leaving 6 bases between the germline ends. This CDR3 comprises 13 residues. Per germline, CDR1 MNHEY and CDR2 SMNVEV (reference sequence).

The rearrangement joins TRBV7-6 to TRBJ2-7, with D possibly TRBD1 on 6 matching bases. The CDR3 is made up of 15 amino acids. V was trimmed by 5 bases and J by 2 bases, leaving 16 bases between them. The germline CDR1 and CDR2 sequences are SGHVS and FNYEAQ. The CDR3 loop reads CASSPPEKGAYEQYF. The CDR3 DNA is TGTGCCAGCAGCCCTCCCGAGAAGGGGGCCTACGAGCAGTACTTC. The full variable domain, completed using reference TRBV7-6 and TRBJ2-7, is GAGVSQSPRYKVTKRGQDVALRCDPISGHVSLYWYRQALGQGPEFLTYFNYEAQQDKSGLPNDRFSAERPEGSISTLTIQRTEQRDSAMYRCASSPPEKGAYEQYFGPGTRLTVT.

The V call is TRBV7-9, the J call TRBJ1-1; D is unclear. Trimming removed 5 bases from V and 1 base from J, with 5 bases in between. CDR1 SEHNR and CDR2 FQNEAQ come from the germline V gene (reference sequence). This CDR3 is 12 amino acids long. The CDR3 DNA reads as TGTGCCAGCAGCCAATGGAACACTGAAGCTTTCTTT. It is translated as CASSQWNTEAFF.

The chain uses TRBV11-2 and TRBJ2-5; 7 bases are shared with TRBD1. The germline V gene has CDR1 SGHAT and CDR2 FQNNGV. The ends lost 5 bases at V and 5 bases at J; junction bases unmatched: 11. The CDR3 consists of 15 residues. CDR3 sequence: CASSPGTASGETQYF. Written as DNA, the CDR3 is TGTGCCAGCAGCCCAGGGACAGCCTCGGGTGAGACCCAGTACTTC.

CDR3 sequence (DNA): TGTGCCAGCAGATTGGGGGGGCGCGTCGAGCAGTACTTC. This codes for CASRLGGRVEQYF. The J gene is TRBJ2-7, the V gene TRBV13, with D tentatively TRBD2 (7 bases). The CDR3 is made up of 13 amino acids. With 6 bases removed from V and 6 bases from J, the gap between germline ends came to 15 bases. Germline loops: CDR1 PRHDT, CDR2 FYEKMQ (reference sequence).

The count of this clone is one. V gene TRBV6-5 combines with J gene TRBJ2-6; no definite D call. V lost 0 bases and J lost 3, with 9 bases in between. CDR3 size: 16 residues. Per germline, CDR1 MNHEY and CDR2 SVGAGI. The CDR3 sequence: CASSYSNPFGANVLTF. DNA for the CDR3: TGTGCCAGCAGTTACTCTAATCCATTTGGGGCCAACGTCCTGACTTTC.